This T cell receptor (beta chain) was recorded in a study of blood T cell repertoires in COVID-19. As for the study in general: Acute and convalescent COVID-19 specimens originated in the United States, Italy and Spain. PBMCs, B-cell-depleted T cells, or T cells were the source of the cDNA or gDNA that made up the material.

Germline V gene sequence: CDR1 SGHAT, CDR2 FQNNGV. Trimming cost V 5 bases and J 8 bases; bases outside gene matches: 8. The CDR3 is 14 amino acids. Under the authors' procedure: Estimation of nucleated cell counts relied on the amplification of reference gene primers. Using immunoSEQ multiplex PCR, the repertoire was profiled, and TCRdb retains in-frame clones only, with some absent. Clonal size and the V and J genes are those of that table, whereas D and trimming came from the DNA. The sample lists approximately 300,000 clones, roughly 88% occurring once. This sequence originates from a woman between 45 and 60 years old with active or convalescent COVID-19. The chain couples TRBV11-2 to TRBJ2-1, with 8 bases matching TRBD2. The sequencing input was peripheral blood. DNA for the CDR3: TGTGCCAGCAGCCCCCATAGCGGGAACTATGAGCAGTTCTTC. Protein sequence: CASSPHSGNYEQFF.